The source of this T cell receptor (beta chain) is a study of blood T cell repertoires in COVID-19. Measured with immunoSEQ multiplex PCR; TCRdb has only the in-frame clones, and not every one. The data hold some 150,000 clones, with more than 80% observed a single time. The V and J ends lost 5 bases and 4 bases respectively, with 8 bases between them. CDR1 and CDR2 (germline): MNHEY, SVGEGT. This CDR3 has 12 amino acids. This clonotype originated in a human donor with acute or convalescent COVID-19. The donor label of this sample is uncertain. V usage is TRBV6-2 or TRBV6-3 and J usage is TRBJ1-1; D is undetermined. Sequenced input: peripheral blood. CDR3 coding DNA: TGTGCCAGCAGTAGCCAGGCCACTGAAGCTTTCTTT. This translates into CASSSQATEAFF.